This T cell receptor beta chain stems from a study of OX40 agonist ivuxolimab in advanced cancers. Study findings and constraints: There was clonal expansion of CD4+ and CD8+ blood T cells by week 6 at 0.1 to 3.0 mg/kg.

About this clone: As yet, its antigen is unknown.

Measured with immunoSEQ multiplex PCR; TCRdb has only the in-frame clones, and not every one. This sample has tens of thousands of clones; roughly 85% occur once, and the top ten carry 2% to 2.5%. The CDR3 contains 19 residues. V shed 4 bases, J shed 4 bases, and the junction held 12 bases outside the gene matches. Germline lookup yields CDR1 SGHDT and CDR2 YYEEEE. This clonotype was sampled from an adult with an advanced solid tumor such as melanoma, head and neck, liver or kidney cancer. This specimen was CD4+ or CD8+ T cells sorted from blood, taken in a trial of the OX40 agonist ivuxolimab. The gene calls are TRBV5-6 and TRBJ2-3, with 16 bases lining up with TRBD2. This CDR3 is CASSRGLAGGPRDSDTQYF. For the CDR3, the DNA is TGTGCCAGCAGCCGGGGACTAGCGGGAGGGCCGCGGGATTCAGATACGCAGTATTTT.